This TCR beta chain stems from a study of vaccination and CD4 T cells after COVID-19. For the study at large: Convalescent individuals exhibited SARS-CoV-2 positivity on nasal swab PCR, with some 10 mild and one severe presentation. Findings and limits, study-wide: In convalescent patients, a median about 87% of reactive clones appeared only post-vaccination.

Of note for this clonotype: Its target is unknown.

MiXCR was run by TCRdb on the PCR reads, yielding one entry per CDR3 protein. Of 15,000 to 20,000 distinct CDR3 sequences in the sample, approximately 60% were seen once. Germline-derived CDR1 and CDR2 are LGHNA and YNFKEQ. The V segment lost 5 bases and the J segment 6 bases; nucleotides outside the gene matches: 4. The CDR3 extends over 14 amino acids. This chain links TRBV4-2 with TRBJ2-7, with 13 bases lining up with TRBD2. This TCR came from a human donor who had recovered from COVID-19. This specimen consisted of CD4+ T cells from blood, obtained after SARS-CoV-2 vaccination. The CDR3 here is CASSRTSGSFEQYF. As DNA, the CDR3 is TGTGCCAGCAGCAGGACTAGCGGGAGCTTCGAGCAGTACTTC.